This paragraph reports one T cell receptor beta chain. Sequencing was performed with immunoSEQ multiplex PCR; in TCRdb, only in-frame clones are kept and a portion is missing. This table holds around 550,000 clones, 90% to 96% found once. This record comes from a study of shared clonotypes between healthy human individuals. Study at large: The cohort had a couple of women and three men, ages 18 to 49.

The study drew all its donors from Caucasian adults living in Nashville, Tennessee. The germline V gene encodes CDR1 MDHEN and CDR2 SYDVKM. The ends lost 3 bases at V and 0 bases at J; junction bases unmatched: 10. This CDR3 spans 18 amino acids. This clonotype was sampled from a woman between 25 and 40 years old in good health. The sequenced sample consisted of naive CD4+ T cells sorted from blood. As to subset: CD45RA+ positively selected. The chain links TRBV28 to TRBJ2-7, with 11 bases lining up with TRBD2. The CDR3 coding sequence is TGTGCCAGCAGTTTTAAGTTGGCTAGCGGGAGGAGCTCCTACGAGCAGTACTTC. As protein: CASSFKLASGRSSYEQYF. Full variable domain (rest looked up from reference TRBV28 and TRBJ2-7): DVKVTQSSRYLVKRTGEKVFLECVQDMDHENMFWYRQDPGLGLRLIYFSYDVKMKEKGDIPEGYSVSREKKERFSLILESASTNQTSMYLCASSFKLASGRSSYEQYFGPGTRLTVT.